The clone carrying this T cell receptor beta chain has at least ten counts. The data were taken from a study of T cells in Graves' hyperthyroidism and ophthalmopathy. CDR1 is SGHNT, CDR2 YYREEE, per germline (reference sequence). This CDR3 region has 12 residues. The V segment lost 4 bases and the J segment 8 bases; nucleotides outside the gene matches: 5. RNA transcripts served as the template for amplifying TCR beta CDR3 regions. TCR CDR3 underwent first-round RT-PCR with the HTBI primer set. TCRdb re-derived calls from the multiplex PCR reads in MiXCR, one entry per CDR3 protein. The table includes hundreds of thousands of distinct CDR3 sequences, around 19% detected once.

The receptor was isolated from a woman in her forties or fifties with Graves' hyperthyroidism that later progressed to Graves' ophthalmopathy. The chain uses TRBV5-4 and TRBJ1-2, with 7 bases that match TRBD1. Sequenced sample: blood. The CDR3 coding sequence is TGTGCCAGCAGCCCTACAGGGGAAGGCTACACCTTC. Its translation: CASSPTGEGYTF.